The rows below give T cell receptor beta chains drawn from one sample of a study of identical twins. TCRdb recomputed calls from the 5' RACE reads with MiXCR, one row per CDR3 protein. This sample has about 890,000 distinct CDR3 sequences, with more than 9% found just once. The sample was also reused in another study, on yellow fever vaccine responses in identical twins.

The sequencing input was PBMCs. These receptors were collected from a young woman in good health. CDR3s include the opening cysteine and the closing phenylalanine or tryptophan. Each record gives: D gene, clone size, J gene, V gene, CDR3 protein, CDR3 DNA. A D gene is named only where the DNA matches it firmly. The size of a clone is reported for some rows only, either as once, few or many, or as a class for expanded clones.

>NA|few|TRBJ2-4|TRBV28
CASSNRVGNIQYF
TGTGCCAGCAGCAACAGGGTTGGAAACATTCAGTACTTC
>TRBD2|NA|TRBJ2-7|TRBV27
CASSLFPSGSPYEQYF
TGTGCCAGCAGTTTATTCCCTAGCGGGAGCCCGTACGAGCAGTACTTC
>NA|many|TRBJ1-5|TRBV12-3/TRBV12-4
CASSFYGSNQPQHF
TGTGCCAGCAGTTTTTACGGTAGCAATCAGCCCCAGCATTTT
>NA|few|TRBJ2-1|TRBV6-5
CASSYAGINEQFF
TGTGCCAGCAGTTACGCCGGGATCAATGAGCAGTTCTTC
>NA|NA|TRBJ1-5|TRBV6-1
CAAAGNQPQHF
TGTGCCGCCGCGGGCAATCAGCCCCAGCATTTT
>NA|NA|TRBJ2-1|TRBV18
CASSSTEMNEQFF
TGTGCCAGCTCATCGACGGAGATGAATGAGCAGTTCTTC
>NA|few|TRBJ2-1|TRBV12-3/TRBV12-4
CASSFSFGGGSGEQFF
TGTGCCAGCAGTTTTAGTTTCGGTGGGGGATCGGGTGAGCAGTTCTTC
>TRBD1|few|TRBJ2-5|TRBV27
CASSFYRQGKQETQYF
TGTGCCAGCAGTTTCTACCGACAGGGGAAACAAGAGACCCAGTACTTC
>NA|NA|TRBJ2-5|TRBV28
CASSIRKETQYF
TGTGCCAGCAGTATTAGGAAGGAGACCCAGTACTTC
>TRBD2|few|TRBJ2-4|TRBV12-3/TRBV12-4
CASSPSRLAALAKNIQYF
TGTGCCAGCAGTCCAAGCAGACTAGCGGCACTAGCCAAAAACATTCAGTACTTC
>TRBD1|few|TRBJ2-5|TRBV7-6
CASSATGTAQETQYF
TGTGCCAGCAGCGCGACCGGGACAGCCCAAGAGACCCAGTACTTC
>TRBD1|few|TRBJ2-7|TRBV10-1
CASSEMGTGTGKSDEQYF
TGCGCCAGCAGTGAGATGGGGACAGGAACAGGGAAGAGTGACGAGCAGTACTTC
>NA|NA|TRBJ2-3|TRBV9
CASSVEGDTDTQYF
TGTGCCAGCAGCGTAGAAGGGGACACAGATACGCAGTATTTT
>TRBD1|NA|TRBJ2-3|TRBV3-1
CASSQGTGAPRTQYF
TGTGCCAGCAGCCAAGGGACAGGGGCCCCTCGTACGCAGTATTTT
>TRBD2|many|TRBJ2-7|TRBV9
CASTRTSSSYEQYF
TGTGCCAGCACCAGGACTAGTTCTTCCTACGAGCAGTACTTC